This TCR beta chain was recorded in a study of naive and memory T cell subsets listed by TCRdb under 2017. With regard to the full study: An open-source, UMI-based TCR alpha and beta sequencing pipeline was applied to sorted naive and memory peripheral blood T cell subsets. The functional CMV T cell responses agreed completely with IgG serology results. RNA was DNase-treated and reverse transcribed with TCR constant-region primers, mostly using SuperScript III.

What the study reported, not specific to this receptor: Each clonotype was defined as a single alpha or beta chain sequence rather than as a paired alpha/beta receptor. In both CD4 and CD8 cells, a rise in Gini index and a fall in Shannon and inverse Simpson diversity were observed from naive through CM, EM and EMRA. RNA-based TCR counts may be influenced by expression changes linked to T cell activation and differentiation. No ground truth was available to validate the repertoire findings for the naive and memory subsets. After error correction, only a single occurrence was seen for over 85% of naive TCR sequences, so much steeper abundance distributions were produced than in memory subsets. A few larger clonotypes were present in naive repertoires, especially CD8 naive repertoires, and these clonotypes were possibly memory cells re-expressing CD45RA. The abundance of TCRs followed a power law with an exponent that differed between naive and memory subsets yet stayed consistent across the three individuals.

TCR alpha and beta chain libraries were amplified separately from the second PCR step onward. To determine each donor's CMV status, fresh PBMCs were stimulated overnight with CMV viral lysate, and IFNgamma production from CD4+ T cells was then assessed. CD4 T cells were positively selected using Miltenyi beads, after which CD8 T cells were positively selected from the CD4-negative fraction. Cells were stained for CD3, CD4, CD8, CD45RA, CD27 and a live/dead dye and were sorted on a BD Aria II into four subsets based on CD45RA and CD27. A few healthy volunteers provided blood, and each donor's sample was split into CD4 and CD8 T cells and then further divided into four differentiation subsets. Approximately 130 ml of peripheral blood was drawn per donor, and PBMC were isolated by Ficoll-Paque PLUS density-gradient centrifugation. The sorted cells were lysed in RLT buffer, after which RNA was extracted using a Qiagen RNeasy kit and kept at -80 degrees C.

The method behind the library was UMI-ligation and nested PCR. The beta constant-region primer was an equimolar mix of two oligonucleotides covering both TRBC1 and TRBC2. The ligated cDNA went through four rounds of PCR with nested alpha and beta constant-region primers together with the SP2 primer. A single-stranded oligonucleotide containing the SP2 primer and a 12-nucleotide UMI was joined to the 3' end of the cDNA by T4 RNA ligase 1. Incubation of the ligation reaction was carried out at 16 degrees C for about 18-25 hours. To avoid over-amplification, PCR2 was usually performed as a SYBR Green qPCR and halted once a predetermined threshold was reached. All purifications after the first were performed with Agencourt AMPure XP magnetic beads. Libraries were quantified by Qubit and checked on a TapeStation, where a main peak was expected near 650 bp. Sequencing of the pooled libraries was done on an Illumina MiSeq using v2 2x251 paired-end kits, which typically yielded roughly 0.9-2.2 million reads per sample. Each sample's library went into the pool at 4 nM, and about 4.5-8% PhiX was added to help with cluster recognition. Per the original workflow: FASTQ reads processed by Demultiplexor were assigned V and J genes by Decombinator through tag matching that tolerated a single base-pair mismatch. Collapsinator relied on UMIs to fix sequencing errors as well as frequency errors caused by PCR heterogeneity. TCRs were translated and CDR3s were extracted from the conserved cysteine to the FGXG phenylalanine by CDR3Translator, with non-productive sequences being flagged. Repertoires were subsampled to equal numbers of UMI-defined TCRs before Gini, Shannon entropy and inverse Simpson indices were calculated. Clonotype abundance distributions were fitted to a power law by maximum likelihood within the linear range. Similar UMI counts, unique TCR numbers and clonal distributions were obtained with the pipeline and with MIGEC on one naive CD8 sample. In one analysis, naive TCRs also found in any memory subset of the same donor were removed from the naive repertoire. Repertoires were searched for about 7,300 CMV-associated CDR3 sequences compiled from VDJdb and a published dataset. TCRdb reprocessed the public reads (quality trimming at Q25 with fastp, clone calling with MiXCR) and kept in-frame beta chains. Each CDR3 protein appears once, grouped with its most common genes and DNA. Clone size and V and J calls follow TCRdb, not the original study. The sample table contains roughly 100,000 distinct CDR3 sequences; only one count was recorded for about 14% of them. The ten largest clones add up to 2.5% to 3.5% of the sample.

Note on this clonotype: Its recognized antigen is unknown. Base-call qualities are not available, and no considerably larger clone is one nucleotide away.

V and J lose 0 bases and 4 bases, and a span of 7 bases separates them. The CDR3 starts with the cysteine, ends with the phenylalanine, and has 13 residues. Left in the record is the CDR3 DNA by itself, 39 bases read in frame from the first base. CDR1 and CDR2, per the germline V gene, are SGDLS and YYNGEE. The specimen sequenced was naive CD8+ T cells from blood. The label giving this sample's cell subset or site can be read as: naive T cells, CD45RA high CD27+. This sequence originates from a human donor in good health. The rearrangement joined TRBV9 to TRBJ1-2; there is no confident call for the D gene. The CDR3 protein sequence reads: CASSVASSYGYTF. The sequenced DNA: TGTGCCAGCAGCGTAGCTTCCTCCTATGGCTACACCTTC.